These 32 T cell receptor beta chains came from one sample sequenced in a study of T cell therapy after organ transplantation. Only in-frame clones appear in the TCRdb table, and some are missing; sequencing was by immunoSEQ multiplex PCR. The data hold about 48,000 clones, with about 95% observed a single time. The antigens for these receptors are not known. The sequencing used CD8+ T cells from blood, collected before autologous CMV-specific T cell therapy. The receptors stem from a human patient who had received a solid organ transplant and had CMV disease.

The J gene is TRBJ2-3, the V gene TRBV29-1; D is perhaps TRBD1 (5 bases). The CDR3 contains 16 residues. Germline values: CDR1 SQVTM, CDR2 ANQGSEA. V lost 5 bases to trimming and J lost 1 base, with 19 bases between them. The CDR3: CSVPIRGGPRTDTQYF. In nucleotides, the CDR3 is TGCAGCGTTCCTATTAGGGGCGGCCCTCGCACAGATACGCAGTATTTT.

The chain employs TRBV13 and TRBJ1-3; D gene unclear. The CDR3 covers 13 residues. V lost 4 bases and J lost 2, with 6 bases in between. Germline assignment: CDR1 PRHDT and CDR2 FYEKMQ (reference sequence). The CDR3 bases are TGTGCCAGCAGCTCGAACGCTGGAAACACCATATATTTT. Translating gives CASSSNAGNTIYF.

This chain joins TRBV7-9 and TRBJ2-3, with 7 bases lining up with TRBD1. V trimming: 0 bases; J trimming: 5 bases; junction bases outside the gene matches: 8. Per germline, CDR1 SEHNR and CDR2 FQNEAQ (reference sequence). The CDR3 contains 16 residues. CDR3 in DNA: TGTGCCAGCAGCTTAGCTGTCGACAGGGCGGTAGATACGCAGTATTTT. Translated, it gives CASSLAVDRAVDTQYF. Based on the CDR3 plus reference TRBV7-9 and TRBJ2-3, the full variable domain is DTGVSQNPRHKITKRGQNVTFRCDPISEHNRLYWYRQTLGQGPEFLTYFQNEAQLEKSRLLSDRFSAERPKGSFSTLEIQRTEQGDSAMYLCASSLAVDRAVDTQYFGPGTRLTVL.

V is TRBV27 and J is TRBJ2-1; no firm D call. Trimming removed 5 bases from V and 8 bases from J, with 19 bases in between. The CDR3 runs 15 residues. CDR1 is MNHEY, CDR2 SMNVEV, per germline (reference sequence). CDR3 residues: CASSIIRTDFDEQFF. CDR3 DNA: TGTGCCAGCAGTATAATCCGTACGGATTTCGATGAGCAGTTCTTC.

This chain uses TRBV6-1 with TRBJ1-5; TRBD1 is a possible D gene (5 bases). The ends were cut back, 2 bases at V and 0 bases at J, with 14 bases in the middle. The CDR3 length is 17 residues. Germline assignment: CDR1 MNHNS and CDR2 SASEGT. CDR3 protein: CASSERDRETSNQPQHF. The CDR3 DNA follows: TGTGCCAGCAGTGAAAGGGACCGCGAAACTAGCAATCAGCCCCAGCATTTT.

The J gene is TRBJ1-1, the V gene TRBV5-6; D might be TRBD1 (5 bases). Trimming removed 3 bases from V and 9 bases from J, with 18 bases in between. This CDR3 comprises 14 residues. The germline V gene encodes CDR1 SGHDT and CDR2 YYEEEE. CDR3 sequence: CASSWTGTDFQAFF. Here the CDR3 DNA reads TGTGCCAGCAGCTGGACCGGGACGGACTTTCAAGCTTTCTTT. The complete variable domain, with remaining parts taken from reference TRBV5-6 and TRBJ1-1, reads DAGVTQSPTHLIKTRGQQVTLRCSPKSGHDTVSWYQQALGQGPQFIFQYYEEEERQRGNFPDRFSGHQFPNYSSELNVNALLLGDSALYLCASSWTGTDFQAFFGQGTRLTVV.

This chain joins TRBV7-8 and TRBJ1-1, with D hard to call. Germline V gene data show CDR1 as SGHVS and CDR2 as FQNEAQ. The CDR3 covers 13 residues. Trimming left V 5 bases short and J 10 bases short, with 17 bases between. In DNA, the CDR3 is TGTGCCAGCAGCCCTACCCCCGGATCGTCAGCTTTCTTT. Translation: CASSPTPGSSAFF.

The rearrangement links TRBV7-2 to TRBJ1-2; 7 nucleotides agree with TRBD1. In germline, CDR1 is SGHTA, CDR2 FQGNSA. The CDR3 contains 16 residues. Losses at the gene ends were 5 bases for V and 1 base for J; bases not matched to a gene: 10. The CDR3 spells CASSPRGGQNNYGYTF. The CDR3 bases are TGTGCCAGCAGCCCCCGGGGGGGACAGAATAACTATGGCTACACCTTC.

The rearrangement joins TRBV25-1 to TRBJ2-7; the D gene is possibly TRBD2 (5 bases). Germline-derived CDR1 and CDR2 are MGHDK and SYGVNS. The V end lost 4 bases, the J end lost 3 bases, and 10 bases lay between the germline ends. This CDR3 has 13 amino acids. The CDR3 sequence: CASSGGRGYEQYF. DNA of the CDR3: TGTGCCAGCAGTGGCGGACGGGGCTACGAGCAGTACTTC.

J is TRBJ2-3 and V is TRBV7-6; D is ambiguous. This CDR3 comprises 14 residues. Germline lookup yields CDR1 SGHVS and CDR2 FNYEAQ. V lost 2 bases, J lost 4 bases, and 10 bases lay in between. This CDR3 reads CASSLSGVADTQYF. In DNA, the CDR3 is TGTGCCAGCAGCTTATCTGGGGTCGCAGATACGCAGTATTTT.

V is TRBV6-5 and J is TRBJ1-5; tentatively, D is TRBD1 (5 bases). Trimming removed 5 bases from V and 3 bases from J, with 11 bases in between. CDR1 MNHEY and CDR2 SVGAGI come from the germline V gene. This CDR3 is built from 14 residues. This CDR3 is CASSPQGVNQPQHF. In DNA form, the CDR3 reads TGTGCCAGCAGTCCCCAGGGAGTCAATCAGCCCCAGCATTTT.

The chain combines TRBV5-1 with TRBJ1-1, with no clear D. CDR1 is SGHRS, CDR2 YFSETQ, per germline. V was shortened by 8 bases and J by 1 base, with 9 bases between the two germline ends. The CDR3 runs to 12 residues. Here the CDR3 DNA reads TGCGCCAGTAGATGGGGGAACACTGAAGCTTTCTTT. Translation: CASRWGNTEAFF.

The V gene is TRBV9, the J gene TRBJ1-2; weak D call: TRBD1 (6 bases). Germline assignment: CDR1 SGDLS and CDR2 YYNGEE. CDR3 length: 15 amino acids. V was pared by 0 bases and J by 0 bases, with 9 bases between. The DNA of the CDR3 is TGTGCCAGCAGCGTAGGAGGACAGACTAACTATGGCTACACCTTC. Translating gives CASSVGGQTNYGYTF. Full variable domain (outside the CDR3, taken from reference TRBV9 and TRBJ1-2): DSGVTQTPKHLITATGQRVTLRCSPRSGDLSVYWYQQSLDQGLQFLIQYYNGEERAKGNILERFSAQQFPDLHSELNLSSLELGDSALYFCASSVGGQTNYGYTFGSGTRLTVV.

The chain is built from TRBV14 and TRBJ1-3, with unresolved D. The CDR3 consists of 17 residues. Germline-derived CDR1 and CDR2 are SGHDN and FVKESK. Trimming stripped 1 base from V and 7 bases from J, with 20 bases between. In DNA form, the CDR3 reads TGTGCCAGCAGCCAAGGACTGTCCAGACCTTCTCGGAACACCATATATTTT. Translated, it gives CASSQGLSRPSRNTIYF.

This clone was counted once. This chain connects TRBV4-3 to TRBJ2-1; a possible D gene is TRBD1 (6 bases). The ends were cut back, 4 bases at V and 8 bases at J, with 24 bases in the middle. The V gene's germline CDR1 is LGHNA and CDR2 YSLEER. The CDR3 is made up of 17 amino acids. This CDR3 reads CASSLLPPGTSSDEQFF. CDR3 DNA: TGCGCCAGCAGCCTCCTACCACCCGGGACAAGCAGCGATGAGCAGTTCTTC.

This chain uses TRBV5-1 with TRBJ1-1; unclear D gene. V lost 4 bases and J 7 bases, leaving 11 bases between the germline ends. Looked up from germline, CDR1 is SGHRS and CDR2 is YFSETQ. This CDR3 contains 12 residues. CDR3 loop: CASSREDNEAFF. In nucleotides, the CDR3 is TGCGCCAGCAGCCGAGAAGATAATGAAGCTTTCTTT.

This sequence joins TRBV30 and TRBJ2-3, with 9 bases identical to TRBD1. V dropped 1 base and J dropped 4; count of bases not matched to a gene: 3. This CDR3 is 14 amino acids long. CDR1 is GTSNPN and CDR2 is SVGIG in the germline V gene (reference sequence). CDR3 sequence (DNA): TGTGCCTGGAGTGGCGGACAGGGGTCAGATACGCAGTATTTT. Translated, it gives CAWSGGQGSDTQYF.

A single count supports this clone. The chain couples TRBV5-6 to TRBJ2-7, with TRBD1 matching over 7 bases. From germline, CDR1 is SGHDT and CDR2 YYEEEE. CDR3 length: 16 amino acids. Germline trimming cut 4 bases from V and 2 bases from J; bases unmatched to any gene: 12. The CDR3 here is CASSLGVWTGAYEQYF. The DNA for the CDR3 is TGTGCCAGCAGCCTGGGTGTCTGGACAGGAGCCTACGAGCAGTACTTC. Filled out from reference TRBV5-6 and TRBJ2-7, the complete variable domain reads DAGVTQSPTHLIKTRGQQVTLRCSPKSGHDTVSWYQQALGQGPQFIFQYYEEEERQRGNFPDRFSGHQFPNYSSELNVNALLLGDSALYLCASSLGVWTGAYEQYFGPGTRLTVT.

The chain is built from TRBV6-1 and TRBJ2-1; D perhaps matches TRBD2 (6 bases). The CDR3 sequence is 14 residues long. V was trimmed by 1 base and J by 8 bases, leaving 12 bases between them. CDR1 and CDR2 (germline): MNHNS, SASEGT. CDR3: CASSEGLEVDEQFF. CDR3 nucleotide sequence: TGTGCCAGCAGTGAAGGACTAGAAGTCGATGAGCAGTTCTTC.

This chain connects TRBV5-1 to TRBJ2-1; D call uncertain. The CDR3 sequence is 11 residues long. Germline V gene data show CDR1 as SGHRS and CDR2 as YFSETQ. V was cut by 4 bases and J by 7 bases, with 6 bases left in between. The CDR3, as DNA: TGCGCCAGCAGCCTGGGGAATGAGCAGTTCTTC. It is translated as CASSLGNEQFF. Combining the CDR3 with reference TRBV5-1 and TRBJ2-1 gives the whole variable domain KAGVTQTPRYLIKTRGQQVTLSCSPISGHRSVSWYQQTPGQGLQFLFEYFSETQRNKGNFPGRFSGRQFSNSRSEMNVSTLELGDSALYLCASSLGNEQFFGPGTRLTVL.

The chain couples TRBV6-1 to TRBJ2-3; D ambiguous. The germline V gene has CDR1 MNHNS and CDR2 SASEGT. Trimming took off 3 bases at V and 3 bases at J, with 10 bases between the two ends. The CDR3 spans 14 residues. This CDR3 reads CASSDGPGTDTQYF. Here the CDR3 DNA reads TGTGCCAGCAGTGACGGCCCCGGGACAGATACGCAGTATTTT.

The rearrangement links TRBV30 to TRBJ2-6, with D perhaps matching TRBD2 (5 bases). The V gene lost 1 base and the J gene lost 3 bases, with 10 bases spanning the gap. This CDR3 is 15 amino acids long. The germline gives CDR1 GTSNPN, CDR2 SVGIG (reference sequence). CDR3 nucleotide sequence: TGTGCCTGGAGTGACGCGGACTTTGGGGCCAACGTCCTGACTTTC. It yields the protein CAWSDADFGANVLTF.

The chain uses TRBV6-4 and TRBJ2-7, with 7 bases lining up with TRBD1. The CDR3 extends over 14 amino acids. Germline V lookup: CDR1 MRHNA, CDR2 SNTAGT. The J segment lost 0 bases and the V segment lost 2 bases, leaving 1 base of the junction unmatched. CDR3 region: CASSDRGRSYEQYF. The CDR3 DNA reads TGTGCCAGCAGTGACAGGGGGCGCTCCTACGAGCAGTACTTC.

This chain joins TRBV6-5 and TRBJ2-7, with no clear D. CDR1 and CDR2 (germline): MNHEY, SVGAGI. V lost 6 bases and J lost 6, with 15 bases in between. There are 13 residues in the CDR3. The CDR3 region is CASSPAMGGEQYF. CDR3 nucleotide sequence: TGTGCCAGCAGCCCCGCTATGGGCGGCGAGCAGTACTTC.

The V and J genes are TRBV7-8 and TRBJ1-4; D is uncertain. This CDR3 region has 18 residues. Trimming removed 8 bases at V and 1 base at J, with 23 bases between. The germline CDR1 and CDR2 sequences are SGHVS and FQNEAQ. CDR3 DNA sequence: TGTGCCAGCGTTGATTTACTGATGGAGGATGGAACTAATGAAAAACTGTTTTTT. Translating it yields CASVDLLMEDGTNEKLFF.

V gene TRBV2 combines with J gene TRBJ1-5; a weak D match, TRBD1 (5 bases). The germline CDR1 and CDR2 sequences are SNHLY and FYNNEI. The CDR3 consists of 17 residues. Trimming took 5 bases from V and 5 from J, leaving 22 bases between them. CDR3 in amino acids: CASSIVGGRGGYQPQHF. Here the CDR3 DNA reads TGTGCCAGCAGTATCGTCGGTGGGAGGGGCGGTTATCAGCCCCAGCATTTT.

The sample holds one count of this clone. The junction departs from germline at one end; a sequencing error may be responsible. The chain links TRBV19 to TRBJ1-2; TRBD1 might be the D (6 bases). This CDR3 has 11 amino acids. Germline V lookup: CDR1 LNHDA, CDR2 SQIVND (reference sequence). In DNA form, the CDR3 reads TGTGCCAGTAGTGAGGGGGGCGTTCGCCACTTC. Amino acid sequence: CASSEGGVRHF.

The V call is TRBV13, the J call TRBJ2-1; possibly TRBD1 for D (5 bases). V was cut by 4 bases and J by 2 bases, with 12 bases left in between. The CDR3 loop spans 15 amino acids. Germline CDR1 is PRHDT and CDR2 is FYEKMQ (reference sequence). Here the CDR3 reads CASSSLGVAYNEQFF. The CDR3 bases are TGTGCCAGCAGCTCCCTAGGGGTGGCCTACAATGAGCAGTTCTTC.

V and J are TRBV13 and TRBJ2-1; TRBD2 agrees at 8 bases. The trim removed 5 bases at V and 4 bases at J, leaving 13 bases unmatched. There are 17 residues in the CDR3. Germline loops: CDR1 PRHDT, CDR2 FYEKMQ (reference sequence). The CDR3 loop reads CASSPTGYGGRYNEQFF. CDR3 DNA: TGTGCCAGCAGCCCGACGGGGTATGGCGGGAGGTACAATGAGCAGTTCTTC.

This sequence joins TRBV5-3 and TRBJ2-7; D is possibly TRBD1 (7 bases). TRBV5-3 is recorded as an ORF, its role being uncertain. The CDR3 runs 15 residues. V lost 3 bases to trimming and J lost 2 bases, with 15 bases between them. This CDR3 is CARSWRDSLPYEQYF. CDR3 nucleotide sequence: TGTGCCAGAAGCTGGCGGGACAGCCTTCCCTACGAGCAGTACTTC.

This rearrangement joins TRBV6-4 to TRBJ2-3, with 9 bases fitting TRBD1. The germline V gene has CDR1 MRHNA and CDR2 SNTAGT. This CDR3 is 16 amino acids long. With V trimmed by 5 bases and J by 3 bases, 9 bases remained unmatched. This CDR3 reads CASSKGTGRDTDTQYF. CDR3 coding DNA: TGTGCCAGCAGTAAAGGGACAGGGCGGGATACAGATACGCAGTATTTT.

The rearrangement joins TRBV6-5 to TRBJ2-3, with no clear D. V shed 2 bases and J shed 4 bases, with 7 bases lying between them. The CDR3 is made up of 13 amino acids. Germline CDR1 MNHEY, CDR2 SVGAGI. CDR3 protein: CASSYPPADTQYF. CDR3 in DNA: TGTGCCAGCAGTTACCCCCCCGCAGATACGCAGTATTTT.